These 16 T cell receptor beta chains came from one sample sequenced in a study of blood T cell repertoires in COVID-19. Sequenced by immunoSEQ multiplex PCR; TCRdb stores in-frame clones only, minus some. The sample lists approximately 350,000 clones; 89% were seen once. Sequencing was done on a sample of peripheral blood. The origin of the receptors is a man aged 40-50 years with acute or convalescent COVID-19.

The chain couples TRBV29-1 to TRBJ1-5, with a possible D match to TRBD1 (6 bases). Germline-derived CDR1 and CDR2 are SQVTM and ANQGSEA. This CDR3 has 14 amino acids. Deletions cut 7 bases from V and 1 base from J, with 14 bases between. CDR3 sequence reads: CSASQGGSNQPQHF. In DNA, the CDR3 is TGCAGCGCCTCACAGGGCGGAAGCAATCAGCCCCAGCATTTT.

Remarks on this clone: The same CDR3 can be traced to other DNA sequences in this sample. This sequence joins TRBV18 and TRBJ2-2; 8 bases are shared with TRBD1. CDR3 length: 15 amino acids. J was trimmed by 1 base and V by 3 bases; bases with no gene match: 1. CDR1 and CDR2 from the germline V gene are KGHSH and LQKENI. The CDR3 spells CASSPGTGNTGELFF. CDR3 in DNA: TGTGCCAGCTCACCGGGGACAGGGAACACCGGGGAGCTGTTTTTT.

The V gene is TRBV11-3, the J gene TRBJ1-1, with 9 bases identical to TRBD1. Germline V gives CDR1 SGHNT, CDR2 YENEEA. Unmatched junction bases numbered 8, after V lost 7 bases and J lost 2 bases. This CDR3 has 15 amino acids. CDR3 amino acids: CASIGQGTLNTEAFF. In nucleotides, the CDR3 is TGTGCCAGCATCGGACAGGGGACACTCAACACTGAAGCTTTCTTT.

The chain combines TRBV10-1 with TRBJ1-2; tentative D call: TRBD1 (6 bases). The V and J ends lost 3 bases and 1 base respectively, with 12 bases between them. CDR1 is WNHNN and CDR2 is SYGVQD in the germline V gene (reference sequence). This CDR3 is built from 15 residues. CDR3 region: CASSDQDSFNYGYTF. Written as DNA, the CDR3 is TGCGCCAGCAGTGACCAGGACAGCTTTAACTATGGCTACACCTTC.

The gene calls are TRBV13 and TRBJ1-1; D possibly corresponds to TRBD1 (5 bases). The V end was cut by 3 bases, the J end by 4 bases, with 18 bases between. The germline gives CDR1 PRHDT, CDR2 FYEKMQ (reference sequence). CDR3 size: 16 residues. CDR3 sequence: CASSLGGRELITEAFF. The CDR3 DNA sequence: TGTGCCAGCAGCTTGGGGGGAAGAGAGTTGATCACTGAAGCTTTCTTT.

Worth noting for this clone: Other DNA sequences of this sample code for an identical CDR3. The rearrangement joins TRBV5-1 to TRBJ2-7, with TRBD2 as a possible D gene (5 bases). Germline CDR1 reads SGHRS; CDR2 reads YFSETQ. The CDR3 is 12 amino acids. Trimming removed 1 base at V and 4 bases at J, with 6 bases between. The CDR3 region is CASSLRGYEQYF. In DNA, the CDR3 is TGCGCCAGCAGCTTGCGCGGGTACGAGCAGTACTTC.

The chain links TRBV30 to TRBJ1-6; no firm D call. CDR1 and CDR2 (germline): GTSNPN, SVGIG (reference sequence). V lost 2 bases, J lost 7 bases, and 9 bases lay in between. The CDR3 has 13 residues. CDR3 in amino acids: CAWSSGDNSPLHF. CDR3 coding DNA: TGTGCCTGGAGTTCCGGAGACAATTCACCCCTCCACTTT. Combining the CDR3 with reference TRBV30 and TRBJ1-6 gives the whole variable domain SQTIHQWPATLVQPVGSPLSLECTVEGTSNPNLYWYRQAAGRGLQLLFYSVGIGQISSEVPQNLSASRPQDRQFILSSKKLLLSDSGFYLCAWSSGDNSPLHFGNGTRLTVT.

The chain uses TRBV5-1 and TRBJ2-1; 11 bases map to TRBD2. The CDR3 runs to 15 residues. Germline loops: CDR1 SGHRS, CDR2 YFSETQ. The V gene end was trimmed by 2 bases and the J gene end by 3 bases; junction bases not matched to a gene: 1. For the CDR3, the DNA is TGCGCCAGCAGCTTAGGGACTAGCGGCTACAATGAGCAGTTCTTC. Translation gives CASSLGTSGYNEQFF.

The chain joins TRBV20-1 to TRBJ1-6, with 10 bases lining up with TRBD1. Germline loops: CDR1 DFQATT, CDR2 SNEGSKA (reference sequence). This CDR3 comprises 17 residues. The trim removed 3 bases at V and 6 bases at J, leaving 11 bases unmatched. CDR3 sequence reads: CSASKPGTGVGNSPLHF. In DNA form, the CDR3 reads TGCAGTGCTAGTAAACCCGGGACAGGGGTTGGTAATTCACCCCTCCACTTT.

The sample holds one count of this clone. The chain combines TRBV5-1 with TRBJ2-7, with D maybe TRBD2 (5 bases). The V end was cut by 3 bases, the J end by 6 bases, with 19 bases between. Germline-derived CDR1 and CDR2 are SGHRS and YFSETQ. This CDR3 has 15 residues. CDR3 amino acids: CASSYPEGAPAEQYF. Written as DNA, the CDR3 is TGCGCCAGCAGCTACCCCGAGGGAGCCCCTGCCGAGCAGTACTTC.

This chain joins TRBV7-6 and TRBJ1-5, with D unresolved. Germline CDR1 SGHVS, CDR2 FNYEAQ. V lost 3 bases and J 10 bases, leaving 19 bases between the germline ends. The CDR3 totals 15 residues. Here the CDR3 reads CASSLGPSLISPQHF. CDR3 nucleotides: TGTGCCAGCAGCTTGGGCCCGTCCCTCATCAGCCCCCAGCATTTT.

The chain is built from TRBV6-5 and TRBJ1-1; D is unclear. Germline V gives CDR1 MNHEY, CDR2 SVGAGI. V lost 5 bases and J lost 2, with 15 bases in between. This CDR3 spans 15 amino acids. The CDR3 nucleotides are TGTGCCAGCAGTCTACGGGAGCATACCAACACTGAAGCTTTCTTT. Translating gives CASSLREHTNTEAFF.

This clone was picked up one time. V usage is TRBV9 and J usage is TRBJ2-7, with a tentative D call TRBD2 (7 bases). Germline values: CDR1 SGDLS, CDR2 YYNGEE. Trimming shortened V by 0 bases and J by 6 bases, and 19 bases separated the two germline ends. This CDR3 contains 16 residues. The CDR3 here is CASSVEGGSWLCEQYF. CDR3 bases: TGTGCCAGCAGCGTAGAGGGGGGGAGTTGGTTGTGCGAGCAGTACTTC.

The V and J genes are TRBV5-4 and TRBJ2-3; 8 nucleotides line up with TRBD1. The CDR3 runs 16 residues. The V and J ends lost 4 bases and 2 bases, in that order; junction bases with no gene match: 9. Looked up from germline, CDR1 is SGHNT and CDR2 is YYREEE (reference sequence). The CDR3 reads CASSRNRDRLTDTQYF. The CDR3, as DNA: TGTGCCAGCAGCCGTAACCGGGACAGGCTCACAGATACGCAGTATTTT.

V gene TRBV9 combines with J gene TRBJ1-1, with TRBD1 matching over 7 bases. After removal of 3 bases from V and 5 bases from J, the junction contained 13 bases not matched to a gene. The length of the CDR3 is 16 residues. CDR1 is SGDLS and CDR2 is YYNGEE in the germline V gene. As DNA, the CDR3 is TGTGCCAGCAGCGCCGGAGTACGAGGGGGCGCTACTGAAGCTTTCTTT. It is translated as CASSAGVRGGATEAFF.

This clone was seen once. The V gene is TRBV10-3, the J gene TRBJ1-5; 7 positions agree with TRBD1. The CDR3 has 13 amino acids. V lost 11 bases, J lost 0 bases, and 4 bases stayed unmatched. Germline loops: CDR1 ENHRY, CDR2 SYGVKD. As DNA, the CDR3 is TGTGCCGCCAGGGGGGATAGCAATCAGCCCCAGCATTTT. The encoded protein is CAARGDSNQPQHF.